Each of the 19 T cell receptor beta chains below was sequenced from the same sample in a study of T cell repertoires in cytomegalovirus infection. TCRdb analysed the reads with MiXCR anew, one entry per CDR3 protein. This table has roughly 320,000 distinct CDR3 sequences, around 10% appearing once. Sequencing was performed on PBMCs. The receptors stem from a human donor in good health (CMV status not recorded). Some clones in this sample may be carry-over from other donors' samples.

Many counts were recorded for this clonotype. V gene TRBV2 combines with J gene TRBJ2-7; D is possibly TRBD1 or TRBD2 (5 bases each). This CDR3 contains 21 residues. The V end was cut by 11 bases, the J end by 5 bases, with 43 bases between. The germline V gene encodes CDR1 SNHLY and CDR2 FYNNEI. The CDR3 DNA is TGTGCCTACTACAAAGAAATTGATGACGGCAGGGACGGCCCTCCTAGGGACGAGCAGTACTTC. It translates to CAYYKEIDDGRDGPPRDEQYF.

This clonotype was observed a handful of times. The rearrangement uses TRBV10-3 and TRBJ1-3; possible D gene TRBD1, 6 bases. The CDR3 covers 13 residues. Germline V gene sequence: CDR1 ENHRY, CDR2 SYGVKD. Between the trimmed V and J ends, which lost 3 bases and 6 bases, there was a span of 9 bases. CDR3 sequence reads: CAISENRENTIYF. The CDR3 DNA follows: TGTGCCATCAGTGAAAACAGGGAAAACACCATATATTTT.

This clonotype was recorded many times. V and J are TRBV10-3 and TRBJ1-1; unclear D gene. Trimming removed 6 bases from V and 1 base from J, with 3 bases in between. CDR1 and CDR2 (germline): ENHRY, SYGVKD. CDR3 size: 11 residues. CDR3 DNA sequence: TGTGCCATCAGAGAGAACACTGAAGCTTTCTTT. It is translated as CAIRENTEAFF.

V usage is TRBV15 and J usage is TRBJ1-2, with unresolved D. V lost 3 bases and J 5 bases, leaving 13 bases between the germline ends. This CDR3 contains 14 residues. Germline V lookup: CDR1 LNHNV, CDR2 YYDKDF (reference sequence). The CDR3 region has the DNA TGTGCCACCAGCAGTGGACCTGGGAGGTATGGCTACACCTTC. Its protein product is CATSSGPGRYGYTF.

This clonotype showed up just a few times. Here the CDR3 reads CASSLWGAHEQYF. CDR3 sequence (DNA): TGTGCCAGCAGCTTATGGGGAGCCCACGAGCAGTACTTC. The chain employs TRBV5-4 and TRBJ2-7; tentatively, D is TRBD2 (5 bases). CDR1 SGHNT and CDR2 YYREEE come from the germline V gene (reference sequence). V was shortened by 2 bases and J by 5 bases, with 11 bases between the two germline ends. The CDR3 sequence is 13 residues long.

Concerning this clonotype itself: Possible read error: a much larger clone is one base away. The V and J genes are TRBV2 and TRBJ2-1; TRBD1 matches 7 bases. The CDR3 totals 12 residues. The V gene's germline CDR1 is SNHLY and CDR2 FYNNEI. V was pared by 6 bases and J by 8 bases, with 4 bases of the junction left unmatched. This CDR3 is CASRVQGHEQFF. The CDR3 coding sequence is TGTGCCAGCAGGGTACAGGGGCATGAGCAGTTCTTC. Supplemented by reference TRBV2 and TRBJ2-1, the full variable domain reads EPEVTQTPSHQVTQMGQEVILRCVPISNHLYFYWYRQILGQKVEFLVSFYNNEISEKSEIFDDQFSVERPDGSNFTLKIRSTKLEDSAMYFCASRVQGHEQFFGPGTRLTVL.

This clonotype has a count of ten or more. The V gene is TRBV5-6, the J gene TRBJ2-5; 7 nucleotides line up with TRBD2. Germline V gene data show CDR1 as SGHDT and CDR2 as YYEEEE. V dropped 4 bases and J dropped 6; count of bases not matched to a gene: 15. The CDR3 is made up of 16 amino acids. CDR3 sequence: CASSPISRGDLKTQYF. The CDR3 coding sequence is TGTGCCAGCAGCCCTATTTCCCGGGGGGACCTGAAGACCCAGTACTTC.

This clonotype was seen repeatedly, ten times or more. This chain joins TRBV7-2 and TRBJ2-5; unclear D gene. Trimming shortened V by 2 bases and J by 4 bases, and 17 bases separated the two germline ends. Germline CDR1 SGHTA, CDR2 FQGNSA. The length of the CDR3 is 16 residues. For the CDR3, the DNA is TGTGCCAGCAGCTTACCTCTCAACTTCGGCGGAGAGACCCAGTACTTC. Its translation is CASSLPLNFGGETQYF.

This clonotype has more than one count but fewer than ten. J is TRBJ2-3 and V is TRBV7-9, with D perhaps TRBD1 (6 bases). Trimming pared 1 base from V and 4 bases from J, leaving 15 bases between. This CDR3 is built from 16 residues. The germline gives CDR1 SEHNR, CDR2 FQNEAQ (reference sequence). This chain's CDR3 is CASSLDYLRGSDTQYF. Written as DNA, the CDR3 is TGTGCCAGCAGCTTAGATTATCTTAGGGGGTCAGATACGCAGTATTTT.

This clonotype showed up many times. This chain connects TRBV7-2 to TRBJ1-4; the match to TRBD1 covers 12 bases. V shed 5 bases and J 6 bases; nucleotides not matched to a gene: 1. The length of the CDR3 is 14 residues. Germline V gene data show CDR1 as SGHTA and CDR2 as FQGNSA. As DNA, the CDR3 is TGTGCCAGCAGCCGGGACAGGGGGCATGAAAAACTGTTTTTT. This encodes CASSRDRGHEKLFF.

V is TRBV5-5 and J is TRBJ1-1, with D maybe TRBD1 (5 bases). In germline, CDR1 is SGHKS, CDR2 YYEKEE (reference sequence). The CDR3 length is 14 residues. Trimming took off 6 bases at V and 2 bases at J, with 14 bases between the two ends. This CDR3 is CASNLWDGNTEAFF. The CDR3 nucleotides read TGTGCCAGCAACCTTTGGGACGGCAACACTGAAGCTTTCTTT.

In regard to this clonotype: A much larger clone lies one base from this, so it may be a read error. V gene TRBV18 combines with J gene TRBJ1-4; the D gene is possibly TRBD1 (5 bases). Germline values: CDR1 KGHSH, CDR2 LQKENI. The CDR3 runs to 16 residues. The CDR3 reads CAGSLLGAATNEKLFF. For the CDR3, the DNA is TGTGCCGGCTCACTGCTCGGGGCAGCCACCAATGAAAAACTGTTTTTT.

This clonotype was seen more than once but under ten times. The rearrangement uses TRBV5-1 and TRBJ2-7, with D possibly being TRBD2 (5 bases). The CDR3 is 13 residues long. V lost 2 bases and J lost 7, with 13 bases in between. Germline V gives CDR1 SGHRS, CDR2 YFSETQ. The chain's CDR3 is CASSFPGNMEQYF. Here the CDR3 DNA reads TGCGCCAGCAGCTTTCCGGGGAATATGGAGCAGTACTTC.

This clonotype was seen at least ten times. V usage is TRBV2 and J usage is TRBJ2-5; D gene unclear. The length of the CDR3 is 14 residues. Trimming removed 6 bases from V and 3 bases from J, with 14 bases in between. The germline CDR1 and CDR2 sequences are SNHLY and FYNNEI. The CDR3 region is CASSQFVGKETQYF. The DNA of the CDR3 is TGTGCCAGCAGCCAATTTGTGGGGAAAGAGACCCAGTACTTC. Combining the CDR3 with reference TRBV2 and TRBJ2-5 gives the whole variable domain EPEVTQTPSHQVTQMGQEVILRCVPISNHLYFYWYRQILGQKVEFLVSFYNNEISEKSEIFDDQFSVERPDGSNFTLKIRSTKLEDSAMYFCASSQFVGKETQYFGPGTRLLVL.

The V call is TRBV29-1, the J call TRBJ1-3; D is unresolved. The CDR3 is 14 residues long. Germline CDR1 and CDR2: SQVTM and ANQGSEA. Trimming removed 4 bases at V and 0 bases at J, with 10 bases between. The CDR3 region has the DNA TGCAGCGTTGCCCAGTTACGCTCTGGAAACACCATATATTTT. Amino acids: CSVAQLRSGNTIYF.

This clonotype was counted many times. In DNA form, the CDR3 reads TGTGCCACCAGCAGAGATTTAACTCTTGGCGCAGATACGCAGTATTTT. The encoded protein is CATSRDLTLGADTQYF. The chain links TRBV15 to TRBJ2-3; D is ambiguous. Per the germline V gene, CDR1 is LNHNV and CDR2 is YYDKDF (reference sequence). The CDR3 length is 16 residues. V was shortened by 0 bases and J by 4 bases, with 14 bases between the two germline ends.

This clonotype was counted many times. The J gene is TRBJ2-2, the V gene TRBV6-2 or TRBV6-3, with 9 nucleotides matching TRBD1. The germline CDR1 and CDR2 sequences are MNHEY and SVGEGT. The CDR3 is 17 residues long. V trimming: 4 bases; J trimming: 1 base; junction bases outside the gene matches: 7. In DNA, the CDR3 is TGTGCCAGCAGTTCATCTAGGACAGGGGAGAACACCGGGGAGCTGTTTTTT. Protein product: CASSSSRTGENTGELFF.

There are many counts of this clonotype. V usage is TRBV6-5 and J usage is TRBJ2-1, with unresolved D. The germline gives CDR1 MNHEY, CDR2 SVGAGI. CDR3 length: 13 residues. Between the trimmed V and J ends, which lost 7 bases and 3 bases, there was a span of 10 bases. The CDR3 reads CASKGSGYNEQFF. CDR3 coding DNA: TGTGCCAGCAAAGGGTCTGGCTACAATGAGCAGTTCTTC.

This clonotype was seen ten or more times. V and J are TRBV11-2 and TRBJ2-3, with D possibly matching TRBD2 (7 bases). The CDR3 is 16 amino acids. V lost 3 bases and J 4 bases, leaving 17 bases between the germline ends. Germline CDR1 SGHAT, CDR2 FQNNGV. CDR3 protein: CASSFSRGGAPDTQYF. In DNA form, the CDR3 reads TGTGCCAGCAGCTTCTCACGTGGGGGGGCTCCAGATACGCAGTATTTT.